The TCR beta chain described here comes from a study of shared clonotypes between healthy human individuals. The CDR3 contains 15 residues. With 0 bases removed from V and 3 bases from J, the gap between germline ends came to 11 bases. Germline CDR1 MGHDK, CDR2 SYGVNS. Several immunoSEQ 96-well plates shared each subset's DNA, each plate a replicate. Replicate sorted-subset PCRs were loaded with around 220 ng DNA, 29,000 or so T cell genomes. Sequenced by immunoSEQ multiplex PCR; TCRdb stores in-frame clones only, minus some. The table records approximately 2.5 million clones, 90% to 95% of them present only once. All participating donors were Caucasian adults from Nashville, Tennessee.

The V call is TRBV25-1, the J call TRBJ1-1; D call uncertain. This receptor was taken from a man aged 18 to 30 in good health. Sequenced material: naive CD4+ T cells sorted from blood. Stated subset: CD45RA+ positively selected. The CDR3, as DNA: TGTGCCAGCAGTGAATATCGCGGCAGCTACACTGAAGCTTTCTTT. The encoded protein is CASSEYRGSYTEAFF.